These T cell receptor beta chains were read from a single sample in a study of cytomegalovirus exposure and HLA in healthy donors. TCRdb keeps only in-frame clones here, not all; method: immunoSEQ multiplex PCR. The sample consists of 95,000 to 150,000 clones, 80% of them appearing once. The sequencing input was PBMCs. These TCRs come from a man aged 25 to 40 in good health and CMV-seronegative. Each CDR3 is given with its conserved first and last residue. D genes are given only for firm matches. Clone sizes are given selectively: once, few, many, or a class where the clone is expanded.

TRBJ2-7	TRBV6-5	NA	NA	TGTGCCAGCAGTTGGTCCGGGATCGGATACGAGCAGTACTTC	CASSWSGIGYEQYF
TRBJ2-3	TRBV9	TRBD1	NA	TGTGCCAGCAGCACAACAACAGGGGGCCGGGGAGATACGCAGTATTTT	CASSTTTGGRGDTQYF
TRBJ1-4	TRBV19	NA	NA	TGTGCCAGTAGTATCGGGGTAACTAATGAAAAACTGTTTTTT	CASSIGVTNEKLFF
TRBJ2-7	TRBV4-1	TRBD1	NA	TGCGCCAGCAGCCTTAGACAGGGAGTTCAATACGAGCAGTACTTC	CASSLRQGVQYEQYF
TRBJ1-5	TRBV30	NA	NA	TGTGCCTGGAGTGAAGGGACATTTAATCAGCCCCAGCATTTT	CAWSEGTFNQPQHF
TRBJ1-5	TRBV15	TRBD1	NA	TGTGCCACCAGCAGGGACAGGGGGCTACAGCCCCAGCATTTT	CATSRDRGLQPQHF
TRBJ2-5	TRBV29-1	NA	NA	TGCAGCGTTGGTGGGCTCCAAGAGACCCAGTACTTC	CSVGGLQETQYF
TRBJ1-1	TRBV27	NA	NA	TGTGCCAGCAGTCCAGCGTTGATGAACACTGAAGCTTTCTTT	CASSPALMNTEAFF
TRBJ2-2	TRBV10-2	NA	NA	TGCGCCAGCAGTGAGGCGAGGGGAGGAGTCAGGACTAACACCGGGGAGCTGTTTTTT	CASSEARGGVRTNTGELFF
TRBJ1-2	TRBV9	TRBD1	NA	TGTGCCAGCAGCGTAGTCCAGGGGGAAATCGATGGCTACACCTTC	CASSVVQGEIDGYTF
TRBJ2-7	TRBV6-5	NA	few	TGTGCCAGCAGTGCCCCGGGACACTACGAGCAGTACTTC	CASSAPGHYEQYF